Sequencing of this TCR beta chain was carried out in a study of blood T cells in healthy people across ages. Study findings and constraints: From one million sequenced T cells, diversity estimates were lower bounds. The lack of PBMC sorting stopped any conclusive naive versus antigen-experienced comparison. Versus aged donors, long-lived donors had higher diversity and more naive CD4+ cells.

Trimming stripped 6 bases from V and 0 bases from J, with 20 bases between. The CDR3 totals 17 residues. The table lists this clonotype with a few counts. The antigen is not known. It was with a sample-barcoded 5' primer and a J-beta primer mix that a second PCR of roughly 6 to 11 cycles was run. TCRdb fed the 5' RACE reads into MiXCR, producing one record per CDR3 protein. Among hundreds of thousands of distinct CDR3 sequences listed, 20% to 25% were seen once. These same data were also listed under a study on T cells of mothers and their children.

The TCR was taken from a boy aged 5 to 17 in good health. Sequencing was carried out using blood. V usage is TRBV12-3 or TRBV12-4 and J usage is TRBJ2-5; perhaps TRBD2 as D (6 bases). The CDR3 DNA is TGTGCCAGCAGCCAGGGCGGGTCGGGGGTGTACCAAGAGACCCAGTACTTC. Translation: CASSQGGSGVYQETQYF.